A single sample gave rise to the 29 T cell receptor beta chains below, sequenced in a study of blood T cell repertoires in COVID-19. Profiled with immunoSEQ multiplex PCR; TCRdb holds only in-frame clones, not every one. Of approximately 12,000 clones in the sample, around 82% were seen once. The specimen was peripheral blood. The receptors shown here come from a human donor in a cohort sampled during active COVID-19.

This chain links TRBV27 with TRBJ2-2; the D gene is possibly TRBD1 (6 bases). The length of the CDR3 is 13 residues. The V and J ends lost 2 bases and 6 bases respectively, with 7 bases between them. Per germline, CDR1 MNHEY and CDR2 SMNVEV (reference sequence). The DNA for the CDR3 is TGTGCCAGCAGTTTACAGGGGTCCGGGGAGCTGTTTTTT. Protein product: CASSLQGSGELFF.

The J gene is TRBJ2-3, the V gene TRBV7-8; the match to TRBD2 covers 13 bases. The CDR3 is 14 residues long. The J segment lost 11 bases and the V segment lost 1 base, leaving 3 bases of the junction unmatched. Germline V lookup: CDR1 SGHVS, CDR2 FQNEAQ. The CDR3 sequence: CASSLGTSGGVQYF. DNA of the CDR3: TGTGCCAGCAGCTTAGGGACTAGCGGGGGAGTGCAGTATTTT.

This clone was seen only once. The J gene is TRBJ2-3, the V gene TRBV10-3; D is ambiguous. The CDR3 consists of 15 residues. Deletions cut 3 bases from V and 0 bases from J, with 10 bases between. CDR1 and CDR2 (germline): ENHRY, SYGVKD. CDR3 protein: CAISDGFSSTDTQYF. The CDR3 DNA follows: TGTGCCATCAGTGACGGGTTTTCTAGCACAGATACGCAGTATTTT.

The V gene is TRBV10-3, the J gene TRBJ1-5; D unclear. This CDR3 has 14 residues. Germline CDR1 is ENHRY and CDR2 is SYGVKD. The germline V and J ends were trimmed by 3 bases and 0 bases, with 6 bases remaining between them. The CDR3 sequence is CAISDRYSNQPQHF. The CDR3 DNA is TGTGCCATCAGTGATCGGTATAGCAATCAGCCCCAGCATTTT.

In DNA, the CDR3 is TGTGCCTGGAAGGGGACCGGGGAGCTGTTTTTT. Protein product: CAWKGTGELFF. The chain recombines TRBV30 with TRBJ2-2; a weak D match, TRBD1 (5 bases). Germline values: CDR1 GTSNPN, CDR2 SVGIG (reference sequence). This CDR3 region has 11 residues. Trimming removed 4 bases from V and 5 bases from J, with 5 bases in between.

The CDR3 nucleotides read TGTGCCAGCAGCGAAACCGGGACAGGGCGAATGAACACTGAAGCTTTCTTT. Protein product: CASSETGTGRMNTEAFF. This chain links TRBV9 with TRBJ1-1, with TRBD1 matching 9 bases. V gave up 3 bases and J gave up 0 bases; unmatched junction bases: 9. Germline V lookup: CDR1 SGDLS, CDR2 YYNGEE. The CDR3 is made up of 17 amino acids.

CDR3 in amino acids: CASSQDEWAPNYGYTF. CDR3 in DNA: TGTGCCAGCAGCCAAGATGAGTGGGCTCCCAACTATGGCTACACCTTC. The chain links TRBV14 to TRBJ1-2; D remains ambiguous. Trimming removed 0 bases at V and 2 bases at J, with 13 bases between. CDR3 length equals 16 residues. Germline CDR1 and CDR2: SGHDN and FVKESK.

The J gene is TRBJ1-5, the V gene TRBV2; D may be TRBD1 (6 bases). CDR1 is SNHLY, CDR2 FYNNEI, per germline. Trimming took 2 bases from V and 2 from J, leaving 22 bases between them. This CDR3 region has 19 residues. The CDR3 loop reads CASSEQGQYPPPGNQPQHF. The CDR3, as DNA: TGTGCCAGCAGTGAACAGGGGCAGTACCCCCCTCCGGGCAATCAGCCCCAGCATTTT.

The V and J genes are TRBV5-4 and TRBJ2-3, with 9 bases fitting TRBD2. The CDR3 covers 15 residues. The junction had 3 bases not matched to a gene; V was cut back by 3 bases and J by 1 base. The germline CDR1 and CDR2 sequences are SGHNT and YYREEE (reference sequence). The CDR3 protein is CASSSRTSGTDTQYF. In DNA, the CDR3 is TGTGCCAGCAGCTCACGGACTAGCGGCACAGATACGCAGTATTTT.

V usage is TRBV10-3 and J usage is TRBJ2-5; 8 bases map to TRBD1. Unmatched junction bases numbered 9, after V lost 7 bases and J lost 5 bases. The germline V gene has CDR1 ENHRY and CDR2 SYGVKD. This CDR3 is 14 amino acids long. The CDR3 loop reads CAIMQGAGGETQYF. CDR3 nucleotides: TGTGCCATCATGCAGGGGGCAGGGGGGGAGACCCAGTACTTC.

The J gene is TRBJ1-2, the V gene TRBV6-1, with 8 bases lining up with TRBD1. This CDR3 contains 18 residues. Looked up from germline, CDR1 is MNHNS and CDR2 is SASEGT. V trimming: 0 bases; J trimming: 5 bases; junction bases outside the gene matches: 14. CDR3 amino acids: CASSEAPRTGTRSYGYTF. CDR3 in DNA: TGTGCCAGCAGTGAAGCGCCGAGGACAGGGACACGGAGTTATGGCTACACCTTC.

This clone was observed once. The V gene is TRBV7-2, the J gene TRBJ2-3, with D possibly TRBD2 on 6 matching bases. CDR1 SGHTA and CDR2 FQGNSA come from the germline V gene. Between the trimmed V and J ends, which lost 9 bases and 0 bases, there was a span of 10 bases. The CDR3 is made up of 13 amino acids. CDR3 sequence reads: CASGRGSTDTQYF. Here the CDR3 DNA reads TGTGCCAGTGGGCGGGGAAGCACAGATACGCAGTATTTT.

This clone has only one observation. The CDR3 DNA is TGTGCCAGCAGTTACTCGAGGACAGGGGGGGGCTATGGCTACACCTTC. It is translated as CASSYSRTGGGYGYTF. The genes are TRBV6-5 and TRBJ1-2; the match to TRBD1 covers 10 bases. Germline V gives CDR1 MNHEY, CDR2 SVGAGI. This CDR3 comprises 16 residues. V was pared by 0 bases and J by 4 bases, with 5 bases of the junction left unmatched.

The V and J genes are TRBV10-3 and TRBJ1-5; tentatively, D is TRBD1 (5 bases). V dropped 6 bases and J dropped 1 base, with 10 bases sitting between them. Germline V lookup: CDR1 ENHRY, CDR2 SYGVKD. CDR3 size: 14 residues. The CDR3 DNA sequence: TGTGCCATCAGCATGGACAACAGCAATCAGCCCCAGCATTTT. Translated: CAISMDNSNQPQHF.

The chain links TRBV2 to TRBJ1-5; 7 positions match TRBD1. CDR3 size: 15 residues. V lost 6 bases, J lost 7 bases, and 12 bases stayed unmatched. Per germline, CDR1 SNHLY and CDR2 FYNNEI. CDR3 sequence (DNA): TGTGCCAGCAGAGACGACAGGGTAGGATGGCAGCCCCAGCATTTT. Its protein product is CASRDDRVGWQPQHF.

The chain combines TRBV5-4 with TRBJ2-5, with 7 bases fitting TRBD1. The CDR3 has 14 amino acids. Germline V gene data show CDR1 as SGHNT and CDR2 as YYREEE (reference sequence). J gave up 1 base and V 4 bases, and 4 bases lay outside the gene matches. For the CDR3, the DNA is TGTGCCAGCAGCGGGGGACAGTCCCAAGAGACCCAGTACTTC. It specifies CASSGGQSQETQYF.

The CDR3 DNA is TGTGCCAGCAGTTTCAGGGGGCGCAGTGATACTGGCTACACCTTC. It specifies CASSFRGRSDTGYTF. This rearrangement joins TRBV28 to TRBJ1-2, with 8 bases fitting TRBD1. This CDR3 spans 15 amino acids. Germline V lookup: CDR1 MDHEN, CDR2 SYDVKM. The ends lost 3 bases at V and 7 bases at J; junction bases unmatched: 10.

This sequence joins TRBV5-1 and TRBJ1-2, with a possible D match to TRBD1 (6 bases). V was shortened by 3 bases and J by 4 bases, with 16 bases between the two germline ends. The CDR3 sequence is 15 residues long. Germline CDR1 reads SGHRS; CDR2 reads YFSETQ. The DNA of the CDR3 is TGCGCCAGCAGCTCACGGCCAGGGGCTGTCTATGGCTACACCTTC. Translated: CASSSRPGAVYGYTF.

The chain combines TRBV4-2 with TRBJ2-3, with D possibly being TRBD2 (6 bases). Germline V lookup: CDR1 LGHNA, CDR2 YNFKEQ. The CDR3 consists of 14 residues. The germline V and J ends were trimmed by 3 bases and 0 bases, with 7 bases remaining between them. The chain's CDR3 is CASSQGTSTDTQYF. The CDR3 DNA reads as TGTGCCAGCAGCCAGGGGACTAGCACAGATACGCAGTATTTT.

This chain connects TRBV7-9 to TRBJ2-5, with 7 bases identical to TRBD1. The CDR3 has 14 amino acids. Germline V CDR1 and CDR2: SEHNR, FQNEAQ (reference sequence). V gave up 4 bases and J gave up 2 bases; unmatched junction bases: 4. CDR3 DNA: TGTGCCAGCAGCTCACTGGACAGGCAAGAGACCCAGTACTTC. It translates to CASSSLDRQETQYF. The full variable domain, rest sourced from reference TRBV7-9 and TRBJ2-5, is DTGVSQNPRHKITKRGQNVTFRCDPISEHNRLYWYRQTLGQGPEFLTYFQNEAQLEKSRLLSDRFSAERPKGSFSTLEIQRTEQGDSAMYLCASSSLDRQETQYFGPGTRLLVL.

The chain employs TRBV3-1 (or the pseudogene TRBV3-2) and TRBJ2-7, with 13 bases lining up with TRBD2. The CDR3 extends over 18 amino acids. Germline CDR1 LGHDT, CDR2 YNNKEL (reference sequence). V trimming: 5 bases; J trimming: 0 bases; junction bases outside the gene matches: 10. CDR3 DNA sequence: TGTGCCAGCAGCGGGGGACTAGCGGGGCCCCAATACTCCTACGAGCAGTACTTC. This encodes CASSGGLAGPQYSYEQYF.

The chain is built from TRBV19 and TRBJ1-1; D may be TRBD1 (6 bases). The CDR3 totals 15 residues. In germline, CDR1 is LNHDA, CDR2 SQIVND (reference sequence). V was trimmed by 8 bases and J by 4 bases, leaving 20 bases between them. CDR3 DNA: TGTGCCAGTTGTGCTGCACGGGACAAGCGCACTGAAGCTTTCTTT. This gives the protein CASCAARDKRTEAFF.

The rearrangement joins TRBV6-5 to TRBJ1-1; tentative D call: TRBD1 (5 bases). The CDR3 extends over 14 amino acids. The V end lost 2 bases, the J end lost 1 base, and 8 bases lay between the germline ends. CDR1 is MNHEY, CDR2 SVGAGI, per germline. CDR3 sequence (DNA): TGTGCCAGCAGTTACGACAGAAGGAACACTGAAGCTTTCTTT. Translated, it gives CASSYDRRNTEAFF.

The sample holds one count of this clone. The J gene is TRBJ2-7, the V gene TRBV5-1; the match to TRBD2 covers 8 bases. Germline CDR1 and CDR2: SGHRS and YFSETQ. The trim removed 0 bases at V and 3 bases at J, leaving 8 bases unmatched. This CDR3 is built from 16 residues. DNA of the CDR3: TGCGCCAGCAGCTTGGATCCCCAGCGGGGGCTCTACGAGCAGTACTTC. It encodes CASSLDPQRGLYEQYF.

The V and J genes are TRBV7-2 and TRBJ2-1; D possibly corresponds to TRBD1 (5 bases). V gave up 3 bases and J gave up 4 bases, with 7 bases separating them. In germline, CDR1 is SGHTA, CDR2 FQGNSA. This CDR3 has 13 residues. The CDR3 sequence: CASSFQGYNEQFF. The CDR3 nucleotides read TGTGCCAGCAGCTTCCAGGGTTACAATGAGCAGTTCTTC. The variable domain in full, completed from reference TRBV7-2 and TRBJ2-1, reads GAGVSQSPSNKVTEKGKDVELRCDPISGHTALYWYRQSLGQGLEFLIYFQGNSAPDKSGLPSDRFSAERTGGSVSTLTIQRTQQEDSAVYLCASSFQGYNEQFFGPGTRLTVL.

This chain joins TRBV5-1 and TRBJ2-1; no reliable D call. The CDR3 has 13 amino acids. Trimming removed 2 bases from V and 4 bases from J, with 7 bases in between. Germline V gene data show CDR1 as SGHRS and CDR2 as YFSETQ. DNA for the CDR3: TGCGCCAGCAGCTTTTACGGTTACAATGAGCAGTTCTTC. Protein product: CASSFYGYNEQFF.

This clone showed up just a few times. V is TRBV18 and J is TRBJ2-3, with 7 positions matching TRBD2. V dropped 6 bases and J dropped 6; count of bases not matched to a gene: 15. The CDR3 is 16 residues long. Germline V CDR1 and CDR2: KGHSH, LQKENI. This CDR3 is CASSLQVTGGADTQYF. The CDR3, as DNA: TGTGCCAGCTCCCTTCAGGTTACGGGGGGAGCGGATACGCAGTATTTT.

V and J are TRBV2 and TRBJ1-4; no clear D. Trimming stripped 3 bases from V and 8 bases from J, with 13 bases between. From germline, CDR1 is SNHLY and CDR2 FYNNEI. The CDR3 covers 14 residues. The CDR3 DNA sequence: TGTGCCAGCAGTGATCCGGGGAATCGGGAAAAACTGTTTTTT. It specifies CASSDPGNREKLFF.

The V gene is TRBV6-5, the J gene TRBJ1-2; tentative D call: TRBD1 (6 bases). The CDR3 spans 14 residues. The V end was cut by 2 bases, the J end by 4 bases, with 11 bases between. Germline V gives CDR1 MNHEY, CDR2 SVGAGI. The CDR3 loop reads CASSYGGQPYGYTF. CDR3 bases: TGTGCCAGCAGTTACGGAGGACAGCCCTATGGCTACACCTTC.